Each of the 18 T cell receptor beta chains below was sequenced from the same sample in a study of post-analysis software for immune sequencing data. Study findings and constraints: Included in a set of five TRBV segments more frequent in patients than controls were TRBV5-6, TRBV5-1 and TRBV20-1.

The antigens for these receptors are not known. Sequencing libraries made from TCR beta cDNA carried unique molecular identifiers. TCRdb itself ran the PCR reads through MiXCR, one entry per CDR3 protein. This sample has hundreds of thousands of distinct CDR3 sequences, with under 55% found just once. The sample consisted of blood. Receptors were obtained from a girl under 18 with multiple sclerosis.

A few counts support this clonotype. The V gene is TRBV6-6, the J gene TRBJ1-1; D is perhaps TRBD1 (5 bases). Germline V CDR1 and CDR2: MNHNY, SVGAGI (reference sequence). With 2 bases removed from V and 0 bases from J, the gap between germline ends came to 13 bases. CDR3 length: 16 residues. The CDR3 nucleotides are TGTGCCAGCAGTTACACTGAACAGGCCGTGAACACTGAAGCTTTCTTT. It yields the protein CASSYTEQAVNTEAFF.

The CDR3 coding sequence is TGTGCCAGCAGCCCGTCTGGAGCGGGAGCGTACAATGAGCAGTACTTC. Encoded protein: CASSPSGAGAYNEQYF. This sequence joins TRBV9 and TRBJ2-7; 8 nucleotides align to TRBD2. The CDR3 runs 16 residues. Germline trimming cut 4 bases from V and 7 bases from J; bases unmatched to any gene: 16. Germline CDR1 is SGDLS and CDR2 is YYNGEE.

This clonotype has just a few counts. This chain links TRBV20-1 with TRBJ2-4, with TRBD2 identical over 8 bases. Germline V gene data show CDR1 as DFQATT and CDR2 as SNEGSKA (reference sequence). Trimming took 6 bases from V and 7 from J; bases not matched to a gene: 17. The CDR3 is 16 residues long. The CDR3 nucleotides read TGCAGTGCCTCTCGCACGGCCAGCGGGGGCGGGAACATTCAGTACTTC. Protein product: CSASRTASGGGNIQYF.

The V call is TRBV20-1, the J call TRBJ2-7; D is possibly TRBD1 or TRBD2 (7 bases each). Trimming took off 7 bases at V and 3 bases at J, with 16 bases between the two ends. The CDR3 has 13 amino acids. Germline assignment: CDR1 DFQATT and CDR2 SNEGSKA (reference sequence). The CDR3: CSVQGGEDYEQYF. In DNA, the CDR3 is TGCAGTGTCCAGGGGGGGGAGGACTACGAGCAGTACTTC.

The CDR3 reads CSARELEAPNYNEQYF. The CDR3 region has the DNA TGCAGTGCTAGAGAGTTGGAGGCCCCAAATTACAATGAGCAGTACTTC. The chain joins TRBV20-1 to TRBJ2-5, with D possibly being TRBD2 (5 bases). The V end was cut by 0 bases, the J end by 11 bases, with 25 bases between. CDR1 is DFQATT and CDR2 is SNEGSKA in the germline V gene (reference sequence). The CDR3 length is 16 residues.

CDR3 sequence reads: CASSLSGDRRPSYEQYF. The DNA of the CDR3 is TGTGCCAGCAGTTTATCCGGGGACAGGCGGCCCTCCTACGAGCAGTACTTC. The V and J genes are TRBV27 and TRBJ2-7; TRBD1 aligns across 8 bases. Per the germline V gene, CDR1 is MNHEY and CDR2 is SMNVEV (reference sequence). CDR3 length: 17 amino acids. With V trimmed by 0 bases and J by 0 bases, 7 bases remained unmatched.

The chain recombines TRBV2 with TRBJ2-3, with D maybe TRBD2 (6 bases). This CDR3 contains 15 residues. Germline V lookup: CDR1 SNHLY, CDR2 FYNNEI. The V gene lost 8 bases and the J gene lost 2 bases, with 17 bases spanning the gap. The CDR3 region has the DNA TGTGCCAGCGGCGCTTCGGGGGACCTCACAGATACGCAGTATTTT. Its translation: CASGASGDLTDTQYF.

This clonotype has more than one count but fewer than ten. At one end the junction does not follow the germline gene, possibly because of a read error. The chain links TRBV14 to TRBJ1-2, with D possibly TRBD1 on 6 matching bases. Germline CDR1 is SGHDN and CDR2 is FVKESK. The CDR3 is made up of 14 amino acids. CDR3 loop: CASSQAGQTYGYTF. The CDR3 DNA is TGTGCCAGCAGTCAAGCTGGACAGACCTATGGCTACACCTTC.

This clonotype was seen a few times. CDR3 coding DNA: TGTGCCATCAGGAGCCGGGACAGGGGTGGGGATGAGCAGTTCTTC. This translates into CAIRSRDRGGDEQFF. The chain carries TRBV10-3 and TRBJ2-1; 10 nucleotides line up with TRBD1. After removal of 6 bases from V and 8 bases from J, the junction contained 10 bases not matched to a gene. The germline V gene has CDR1 ENHRY and CDR2 SYGVKD. The CDR3 totals 15 residues.

The chain couples TRBV7-2 to TRBJ2-7, with TRBD1 matching 11 bases. CDR1 is SGHTA and CDR2 is FQGNSA in the germline V gene. The CDR3 has 14 amino acids. V dropped 6 bases and J dropped 6; count of bases not matched to a gene: 7. CDR3 nucleotide sequence: TGTGCCAGCAGGGTGGACAGGGGGCTGTCCGAGCAGTACTTC. Amino acid sequence: CASRVDRGLSEQYF.

This rearrangement joins TRBV19 to TRBJ2-5, with TRBD1 identical over 9 bases. The CDR3 loop spans 15 amino acids. With 3 bases clipped from V and 2 bases from J, the junction kept 4 bases outside the gene matches. CDR1 and CDR2 (germline): LNHDA, SQIVND (reference sequence). DNA for the CDR3: TGTGCCAGTAGTATGGGACAGGGTGCTCAAGAGACCCAGTACTTC. This codes for CASSMGQGAQETQYF.

The chain combines TRBV29-1 with TRBJ2-2, with 10 bases identical to TRBD2. Per the germline V gene, CDR1 is SQVTM and CDR2 is ANQGSEA. With 3 bases clipped from V and 7 bases from J, the junction kept 11 bases outside the gene matches. The CDR3 runs to 16 residues. CDR3 in amino acids: CSVEDGLAGEHGELFF. CDR3 coding DNA: TGCAGCGTTGAGGATGGGCTAGCGGGAGAGCACGGGGAGCTGTTTTTT.

This clonotype came up a few times. This chain joins TRBV27 and TRBJ2-5; tentatively, D is TRBD1 (6 bases). The germline V and J ends were trimmed by 3 bases and 3 bases, with 11 bases remaining between them. The germline V gene has CDR1 MNHEY and CDR2 SMNVEV (reference sequence). CDR3 size: 14 residues. The CDR3 loop reads CASSFIAGEETQYF. CDR3 DNA sequence: TGTGCCAGCAGTTTTATCGCAGGGGAAGAGACCCAGTACTTC.

The chain joins TRBV5-1 to TRBJ2-3; D may correspond to TRBD1 or TRBD2 (5 bases each). V was pared by 5 bases and J by 0 bases, with 16 bases between. CDR1 SGHRS and CDR2 YFSETQ come from the germline V gene. The CDR3 spans 16 residues. CDR3 region: CASREGPPPSTDTQYF. The CDR3 bases are TGCGCCAGCAGAGAGGGGCCACCTCCGAGCACAGATACGCAGTATTTT.

This chain uses TRBV12-3 or TRBV12-4 with TRBJ1-2; 9 bases match TRBD1. CDR3 size: 14 residues. After removal of 4 bases from V and 8 bases from J, the junction contained 8 bases not matched to a gene. CDR3 protein: CASSSYRGRRGYTF. CDR3 coding DNA: TGTGCCAGCAGTTCCTACAGGGGGCGGAGGGGCTACACCTTC.

This clonotype has only a few counts. This rearrangement joins TRBV21-1 to TRBJ2-7. TRBV21-1 constitutes a pseudogene. The CDR3 covers 13 residues. The CDR3 protein is CAGSERGPYEQYF. CDR3 DNA: TGTGCCGGCAGCGAACGGGGCCCCTACGAGCAGTACTTC.

This rearrangement joins TRBV20-1 to TRBJ2-1, with TRBD2 matching 8 bases. The ends lost 8 bases at V and 0 bases at J; junction bases unmatched: 6. Germline-derived CDR1 and CDR2 are DFQATT and SNEGSKA (reference sequence). CDR3 length: 14 residues. CDR3 nucleotides: TGCAGTACACTAAGCGGGAGCTCCTACAATGAGCAGTTCTTC. This encodes CSTLSGSSYNEQFF.

The chain uses TRBV12-3 or TRBV12-4 and TRBJ2-3; 11 nucleotides line up with TRBD2. This CDR3 has 17 residues. Germline trimming cut 6 bases from V and 0 bases from J; bases unmatched to any gene: 8. The CDR3 DNA is TGTGCCAGCAGCCCTACCCGGACTAGCGGGAGCACAGATACGCAGTATTTT. This sequence encodes CASSPTRTSGSTDTQYF.